The 13 T cell receptor beta chains reported below all come from one sample, sequenced in a study of Graves' ophthalmopathy and Graves' hyperthyroidism. RNA transcripts yielded amplified TCR beta CDR3 regions. The authors performed first-round RT-PCR with HTBI primers and then a second-round multiplex PCR. TCRdb reanalysed the multiplex PCR reads using MiXCR and keeps one entry per CDR3 protein. The repertoire holds 400,000 to 500,000 distinct CDR3 sequences, with under 25% as singletons. The sequencing sample was made of peripheral blood. Source of these receptors: a woman in her late teens or twenties with stable Graves' hyperthyroidism.

This clonotype was seen only once. V usage is TRBV7-2 and J usage is TRBJ2-3; TRBD2 matches 10 bases. The germline V gene encodes CDR1 SGHTA and CDR2 FQGNSA. The CDR3 has 15 amino acids. After removal of 6 bases from V and 5 bases from J, the junction contained 8 bases not matched to a gene. The CDR3: CASRVSGGPGDTQYF. CDR3 in DNA: TGTGCCAGCAGAGTTAGCGGGGGGCCCGGAGATACGCAGTATTTT.

This clonotype appeared many times. The genes are TRBV28 and TRBJ1-6, with D uncertain. CDR3 size: 15 residues. V was trimmed by 6 bases and J by 6 bases, leaving 15 bases between them. Germline lookup yields CDR1 MDHEN and CDR2 SYDVKM. As DNA, the CDR3 is TGTGCCAGCAGCGGAGGGAAGAGTTTTAATTCACCCCTCCACTTT. It translates to CASSGGKSFNSPLHF.

Many counts were recorded for this clonotype. The chain links TRBV24-1 to TRBJ2-5, with 7 bases lining up with TRBD1. With V trimmed by 4 bases and J by 3 bases, 7 bases remained unmatched. CDR1 and CDR2 (germline): KGHDR, SFDVKD. This CDR3 is built from 15 residues. The CDR3 coding sequence is TGTGCCACCAGTGAACCGGGACAGAGAGAAGAGACCCAGTACTTC. Translated: CATSEPGQREETQYF.

The J gene is TRBJ1-1, the V gene TRBV7-9; D is ambiguous. Germline values: CDR1 SEHNR, CDR2 FQNEAQ (reference sequence). CDR3 length: 13 residues. V lost 5 bases, J lost 5 bases, and 12 bases lay in between. CDR3 coding DNA: TGTGCCAGCAGCGTGACGGTTGAGACTGAAGCTTTCTTT. This codes for CASSVTVETEAFF.

This clonotype was recorded at least ten times. V usage is TRBV6-5 and J usage is TRBJ1-1; D might be TRBD1 (5 bases). This CDR3 region has 14 residues. V was pared by 0 bases and J by 4 bases, with 9 bases between. Germline CDR1 MNHEY, CDR2 SVGAGI. CDR3 DNA: TGTGCCAGCAGTTACTCCGGGGCTGGCACTGAAGCTTTCTTT. As protein: CASSYSGAGTEAFF.

This clonotype has ten or more counts. This chain joins TRBV30 and TRBJ1-2; 8 nucleotides agree with TRBD1. Germline lookup yields CDR1 GTSNPN and CDR2 SVGIG (reference sequence). J was trimmed by 1 base and V by 4 bases; bases with no gene match: 8. This CDR3 is built from 15 residues. The DNA for the CDR3 is TGTGCCTGGACAGGGGGCGAACACTTTAACTATGGCTACACCTTC. Translated, it gives CAWTGGEHFNYGYTF.

This clonotype was detected many times. J is TRBJ1-6 and V is TRBV18, with 7 bases matching TRBD1. Germline CDR1 KGHSH, CDR2 LQKENI. The CDR3 length is 14 residues. V shed 3 bases and J 9 bases; nucleotides not matched to a gene: 5. The CDR3 here is CASSPRQGSSPLHF. For the CDR3, the DNA is TGTGCCAGCTCACCGAGACAGGGATCTTCACCCCTCCACTTT.

This clonotype was recorded many times. This chain joins TRBV12-3 or TRBV12-4 and TRBJ1-5, with D uncertain. The CDR3 has 16 amino acids. V was cut by 5 bases and J by 3 bases, with 17 bases left in between. The CDR3 DNA sequence: TGTGCCAGCAGTAACAGTTATAGAGGTTCCAATCAGCCCCAGCATTTT. The encoded protein is CASSNSYRGSNQPQHF.

This clonotype was observed many times. The chain joins TRBV15 to TRBJ1-1, with 7 bases aligning to TRBD1. J gave up 8 bases and V 0 bases, and 3 bases lay outside the gene matches. CDR1 is LNHNV and CDR2 is YYDKDF in the germline V gene (reference sequence). The CDR3 extends over 13 amino acids. In DNA form, the CDR3 reads TGTGCCACCAGCAGAGATTGGGGACAGGAAGCTTTCTTT. Translating it yields CATSRDWGQEAFF.

This chain uses TRBV6-2 or TRBV6-3 with TRBJ2-7; the D gene is possibly TRBD2 (6 bases). CDR1 is MNHEY, CDR2 SVGEGT, per germline. CDR3 length: 14 amino acids. Trimming left V 7 bases short and J 2 bases short, with 15 bases between. The CDR3: CASINPGSPYEQYF. In DNA, the CDR3 is TGTGCCAGCATCAACCCCGGGAGCCCCTACGAGCAGTACTTC.

V usage is TRBV28 and J usage is TRBJ2-1, with a tentative D call TRBD1 (6 bases). The CDR3 has 16 residues. With 6 bases removed from V and 3 bases from J, the gap between germline ends came to 18 bases. In germline, CDR1 is MDHEN, CDR2 SYDVKM. CDR3: CASSRGAGGGYNEQFF. The CDR3 DNA follows: TGTGCCAGCAGCAGGGGAGCCGGCGGAGGCTACAATGAGCAGTTCTTC.

This clonotype was observed many times. Germline is not matched at one junction end, which may reflect a read error. The chain joins TRBV7-9 to TRBJ2-2; 7 bases are shared with TRBD1. In germline, CDR1 is SEHNR, CDR2 FQNEAQ (reference sequence). This CDR3 is 13 amino acids long. DNA of the CDR3: TGTGCCAGCAGTTTGACAGGGTCCGGGGAGCTGTCTTTT. Residues: CASSLTGSGELSF.

This clonotype was seen once. J is TRBJ2-7 and V is TRBV4-1; D unresolved. CDR1 is MGHRA and CDR2 is YSYEKL in the germline V gene. This CDR3 contains 16 residues. V gave up 1 base and J gave up 9 bases, with 22 bases separating them. The CDR3 loop reads CASSQVITMVPIGQYF. The DNA for the CDR3 is TGCGCCAGCAGCCAAGTAATTACAATGGTACCTATAGGGCAGTACTTC.